The T cell receptor beta chain under discussion was sequenced for a study of CXCR3-negative and CXCR3-positive naive CD8 T cells. Study-level results: CXCR3 levels fell partly with cryopreservation; most assays relied on fresh PBMCs. Naive subsets showed comparable surface CD5, and TCR interaction strength was also inferred from TRB CDR3 physicochemistry. The TRB CDR3s that CXCR3-positive naive cells carried were more hydrophobic than those of CXCR3-negative naive cells.

Details on this clonotype: The antigen is undetermined.

Cells that were CD45RO-CCR7+CD27+CD95- constituted naive CD8+ T cells. Each TRB cDNA library was prepared by 5' RACE (with UMI labels). After re-calling the 5' RACE reads, TCRdb lists one entry per CDR3 protein, DNA absent. This listing includes some 130,000 distinct CDR3 sequences. The CDR3 length is 15 residues. Sequenced input: naive CXCR3- CD8+ T cells from blood. Regarding subset: CD45RO-CCR7+CD27+CD95- naive CD8+ T cells lacking CXCR3 (TNR3-). The TCR comes from a human donor in good health. Some clones in this sample may be carry-over from other donors' samples. The J gene is TRBJ2-1, the V gene TRBV12-3 or TRBV12-4; with no DNA, the TCRdb D assignment of TRBD1 cannot be verified. The CDR3 is CASTSSDPGTYEQFF.